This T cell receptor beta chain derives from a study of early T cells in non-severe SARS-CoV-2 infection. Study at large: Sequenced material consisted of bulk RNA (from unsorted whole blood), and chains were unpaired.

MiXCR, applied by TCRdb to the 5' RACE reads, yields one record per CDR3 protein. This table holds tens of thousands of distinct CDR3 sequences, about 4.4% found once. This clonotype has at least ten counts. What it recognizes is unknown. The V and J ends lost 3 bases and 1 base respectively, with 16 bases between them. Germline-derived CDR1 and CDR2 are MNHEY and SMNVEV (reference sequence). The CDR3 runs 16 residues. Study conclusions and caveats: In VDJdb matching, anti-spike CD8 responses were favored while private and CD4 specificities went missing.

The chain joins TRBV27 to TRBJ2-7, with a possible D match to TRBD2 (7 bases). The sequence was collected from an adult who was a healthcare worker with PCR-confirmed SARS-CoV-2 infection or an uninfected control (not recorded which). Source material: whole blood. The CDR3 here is CASSFHGGPTSYEQYF. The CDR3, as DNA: TGTGCCAGCAGTTTCCACGGGGGGCCCACTTCCTACGAGCAGTACTTC.